The T cell receptor (beta chain) under discussion was sequenced for a study of blood T cell repertoires in COVID-19. Between the trimmed V and J ends, which lost 3 bases and 5 bases, there was a span of 17 bases. The germline V gene has CDR1 DFQATT and CDR2 SNEGSKA (reference sequence). The CDR3 totals 14 residues. Profiled with immunoSEQ multiplex PCR; TCRdb holds only in-frame clones, not every one. This table holds under 95,000 clones, roughly 80% found once. The V gene is TRBV20-1, the J gene TRBJ2-7; TRBD2 is a possible D gene (6 bases). The clonotype was recovered from a human donor in a cohort sampled during active COVID-19. The sequencing sample was made of peripheral blood. DNA for the CDR3: TGCAGTGCTAGTCTGAGTCCGGGAGACCACGAGCAGTACTTC. This translates into CSASLSPGDHEQYF.